These T cell receptor beta chains were read from a single sample in a study of regulatory T cells in long-lasting Graves disease. TCRdb redid the calling of the multiplex PCR reads with MiXCR, one entry per CDR3 protein. Of approximately 460,000 distinct CDR3 sequences listed, less than 20% were seen once; the top ten hold about 10%. This same sample was also taken into another study, of T cells in Graves' hyperthyroidism and ophthalmopathy.

The sample consisted of peripheral blood mononuclear cells (PBMCs), taken at new diagnosis, from a patient treated with antithyroid drugs. All receptors come from a woman aged 30 to 39 with Graves disease. The CDR3 runs from the conserved cysteine through the conserved F or W. The order of the fields is V gene, J gene, D gene, clone size, CDR3 protein, CDR3 DNA. D genes are given only for firm matches. A row's size may be missing; if present it is once, few, many or a size class.

>TRBV12-5|TRBJ2-7|-|many
CASGLGQPPYEQYF
TGTGCTAGTGGTTTGGGCCAACCGCCCTACGAGCAGTACTTC
>TRBV28|TRBJ2-1|TRBD2|many
CATFGQVVAGGNGVTYNEQFF
TGTGCCACCTTCGGACAGGTGGTAGCGGGAGGGAATGGTGTCACCTACAATGAGCAGTTCTTC
>TRBV6-5|TRBJ2-7|-|-
CASSYSRTTYEQYF
TGTGCCAGCAGTTACTCAAGGACTACCTACGAGCAGTACTTC
>TRBV28|TRBJ1-2|-|many
CASRRDGYTF
TGTGCCAGCCGCAGGGATGGCTACACCTTC
>TRBV4-1|TRBJ2-5|-|-
CASSQEGGAGTQYF
TGCGCCAGCAGCCAAGAGGGGGGGGCTGGGACCCAGTACTTC
>TRBV9|TRBJ2-3|-|few
CASSVGGSRTPRTDTQYF
TGTGCCAGCAGCGTAGGTGGGTCGCGGACTCCCCGCACAGATACGCAGTATTTT
>TRBV2|TRBJ2-1|-|many
CASSEFWTEQFF
TGTGCCAGCAGTGAATTTTGGACGGAGCAGTTCTTC
>TRBV2|TRBJ2-1|-|many
CASSEALVAGNEQFF
TGTGCCAGCAGTGAAGCATTAGTTGCTGGTAATGAGCAGTTCTTC
>TRBV6-2/TRBV6-3|TRBJ1-6|-|-
CASKRGSYNSPLHF
TGTGCCAGCAAGAGGGGCTCCTATAATTCACCCCTCCACTTT
>TRBV13|TRBJ2-1|-|many
CASSAKTYNEQFF
TGTGCCAGCAGCGCGAAGACCTACAATGAGCAGTTCTTC
>TRBV5-1|TRBJ1-4|TRBD1|many
CASSSGQGGEKLFF
TGCGCCAGCAGCTCCGGACAGGGCGGTGAAAAACTGTTTTTT
>TRBV19|TRBJ1-5|-|-
CASSIRRGWSDQPQHF
TGTGCCAGTAGTATCAGGAGGGGATGGAGTGATCAGCCCCAGCATTTT
>TRBV27|TRBJ1-5|-|many
CATGLSNQPQHF
TGTGCCACCGGACTTAGCAATCAGCCCCAGCATTTT
>TRBV7-2|TRBJ1-2|-|many
CASSRRRPNYGYTF
TGTGCCAGCAGCCGCCGACGTCCTAACTATGGCTACACCTTC
>TRBV20-1|TRBJ1-1|-|many
CSANEGMNTEAFF
TGCAGTGCTAACGAAGGAATGAACACTGAAGCTTTCTTT
>TRBV7-9|TRBJ1-5|-|-
CASSLTGSDQPQHF
TGTGCCAGCAGCTTAACAGGGAGCGATCAGCCCCAGCATTTT